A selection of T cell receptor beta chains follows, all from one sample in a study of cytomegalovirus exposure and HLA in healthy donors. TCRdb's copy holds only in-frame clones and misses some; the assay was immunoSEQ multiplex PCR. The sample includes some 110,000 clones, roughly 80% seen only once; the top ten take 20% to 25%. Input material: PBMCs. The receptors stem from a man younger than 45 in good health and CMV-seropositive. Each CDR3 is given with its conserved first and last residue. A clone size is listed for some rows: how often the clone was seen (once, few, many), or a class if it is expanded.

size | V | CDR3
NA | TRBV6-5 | CASRPTMPYEQYF
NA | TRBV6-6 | CASSYSMDTLYGYTF
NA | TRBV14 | CASSRSLGGIYQETQYF
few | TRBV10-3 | CAISDGSGEIQETQYF
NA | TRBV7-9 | CASSIRQGVIYGYTF
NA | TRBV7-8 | CASSLAHREGLSYEQFF
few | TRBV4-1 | CASSTLTGPGNTIYF
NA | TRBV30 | CAWSAYREAFF
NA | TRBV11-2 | CASSLEAAGNTIYF
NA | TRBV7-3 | CASSLTSSGGAYEQYF
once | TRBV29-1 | CSVAQGLTRNEQFF
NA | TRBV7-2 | CASSLREDQPQHF
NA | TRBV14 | CASSQELGAPTETQYF
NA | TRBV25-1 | CASSERGTSYEQYF
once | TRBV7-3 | CASSSANTGELFF
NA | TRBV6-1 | CASSDNRVVTEAFF
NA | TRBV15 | CATSGGEGGSEKLFF
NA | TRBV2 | CASSDSTGGGEKLFF
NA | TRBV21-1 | CASSKGEGKESNQPQHF
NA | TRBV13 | CASSLAAGGQETQYF
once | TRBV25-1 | CASANHGGYNEQFF
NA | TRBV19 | CASRPRQFGAIDEAFF
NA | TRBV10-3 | CAISESSTPRGTNYGYTF
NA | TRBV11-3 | CASSPNGAGVAGELFF
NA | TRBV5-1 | CASSFRGGNQPQHF
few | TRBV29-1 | CSVAPLRNTEAFF
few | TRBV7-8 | CASSPLGNTEAFF
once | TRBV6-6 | CASRRSNAYPGELFF
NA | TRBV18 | CASSLLNRGNNYGYTF
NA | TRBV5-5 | CASSFGGGINTGELFF
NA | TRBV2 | CASNTAGGDTEAFF
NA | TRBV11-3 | CASSLDGARAGGAEQYF
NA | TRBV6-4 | CASTTRDSGLYEQYF
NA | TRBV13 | CASSLLGPSEKLFF
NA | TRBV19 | CASKRLGATEQYF
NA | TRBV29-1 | CSVRVGGKNEQFF
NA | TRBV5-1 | CASSGDSHNYGYTF
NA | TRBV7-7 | CASSQRGGTDTQYF
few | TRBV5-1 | CASSLLEQNTGELFF
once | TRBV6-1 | CASSPPGGLGYTF